This entry is about one TCR beta chain. Its antigen is unidentified. This sample was taken from a study of PD-1 blockade in classical Hodgkin lymphoma. Turning to the study itself: Each patient was given nivolumab 3 mg/kg through a vein every 2 weeks.

The trim removed 0 bases at V and 3 bases at J, leaving 10 bases unmatched. The germline V gene has CDR1 MGHRA and CDR2 YSYEKL. CDR3 size: 17 residues. Time point meaning: cycle 4 day 1 (C4D1), after 5 to 7 weeks of nivolumab. There was relapse after autologous stem cell transplantation in every patient, and there was variation in brentuximab vedotin exposure. Out of thawed PBMCs, magnetic negative selection purified CD4+ T cells. Measured with immunoSEQ multiplex PCR; TCRdb has only the in-frame clones, and not every one. The sample lists about 30,000 clones, 80% to 90% occurring once. Study-wide findings and caveats: Nivolumab initiated under 1 year post-ASCT led to patient exclusion. Unlike CD8+ TCR diversity, which did not rise significantly by C4D1, CD4+ TCR diversity did.

The V and J genes are TRBV4-1 and TRBJ2-7; 8 bases agree with TRBD2. The clonotype comes from a human donor with classical Hodgkin lymphoma. The sequences come from CD4+ T cells from blood, collected before the fourth cycle of nivolumab. This CDR3 reads CASSQEAWYGGDYEQYF. The CDR3 DNA sequence: TGCGCCAGCAGCCAAGAAGCTTGGTACGGGGGGGACTACGAGCAGTACTTC.